Below, 22 T cell receptor beta chains from the same sample are listed, as sequenced in a study of T cell repertoires in cytomegalovirus infection. MiXCR, run by TCRdb on the reads, gives a single entry per CDR3 protein. The sample shows about 700,000 distinct CDR3 sequences, 30% to 40% of them seen only once. No cognate antigen is known for these TCRs. Sequences were derived from cultured PBMCs, sampled from culture after CMV antigen stimulation. The receptors here all came from a human donor in good health (CMV status not recorded). Some clones in this sample may be carry-over from other donors' samples.

The chain employs TRBV7-8 and TRBJ1-5; D gene ambiguous. CDR3 length: 14 amino acids. Germline assignment: CDR1 SGHVS and CDR2 FQNEAQ. V lost 5 bases and J 3 bases, leaving 11 bases between the germline ends. CDR3: CASSQTVNNQPQHF. In DNA, the CDR3 is TGTGCCAGCAGCCAGACGGTTAACAATCAGCCCCAGCATTTT.

This clonotype was found a few times. The rearrangement joins TRBV7-2 to TRBJ1-3; TRBD1 might be the D (6 bases). Between the trimmed V and J ends, which lost 5 bases and 5 bases, there was a span of 13 bases. Germline loops: CDR1 SGHTA, CDR2 FQGNSA. The CDR3 spans 14 residues. The CDR3, as DNA: TGTGCCAGCAGCCCCGGACAGACAAGAAACACCATATATTTT. It translates to CASSPGQTRNTIYF. Full variable domain (missing parts from reference TRBV7-2 and TRBJ1-3): GAGVSQSPSNKVTEKGKDVELRCDPISGHTALYWYRQSLGQGLEFLIYFQGNSAPDKSGLPSDRFSAERTGGSVSTLTIQRTQQEDSAVYLCASSPGQTRNTIYFGEGSWLTVV.

This clonotype was counted ten times or more. The rearrangement links TRBV6-2 or TRBV6-3 to TRBJ2-3; D remains ambiguous. This CDR3 comprises 16 residues. V was trimmed by 0 bases and J by 4 bases, leaving 14 bases between them. The germline gives CDR1 MNHEY, CDR2 SVGEGT. The CDR3 protein is CASSYSSSMNSDTQYF. The CDR3 DNA is TGTGCCAGCAGTTACTCATCTTCGATGAACTCAGATACGCAGTATTTT.

The CDR3 DNA reads TGTGCCAGCAGACCCTCGAGGTACCGAAGAGACACAGATACGCAGTATTTT. It yields the protein CASRPSRYRRDTDTQYF. The V gene is TRBV7-6, the J gene TRBJ2-3; no firm D call. This CDR3 has 17 amino acids. CDR1 is SGHVS, CDR2 FNYEAQ, per germline. V lost 6 bases and J 2 bases, leaving 21 bases between the germline ends. The complete variable domain, with remaining parts taken from reference TRBV7-6 and TRBJ2-3, reads GAGVSQSPRYKVTKRGQDVALRCDPISGHVSLYWYRQALGQGPEFLTYFNYEAQQDKSGLPNDRFSAERPEGSISTLTIQRTEQRDSAMYRCASRPSRYRRDTDTQYFGPGTRLTVL.

This clonotype occurred a few times. V and J are TRBV7-2 and TRBJ2-3; no reliable D call. Germline V gene sequence: CDR1 SGHTA, CDR2 FQGNSA. Trimming shortened V by 1 base and J by 5 bases, and 10 bases separated the two germline ends. CDR3 length equals 14 residues. The CDR3 sequence is CASSLVFGKDTQYF. Written as DNA, the CDR3 is TGTGCCAGCAGCTTAGTTTTTGGGAAAGATACGCAGTATTTT.

This clonotype occurred a few times. The chain carries TRBV6-1 and TRBJ2-1, with no clear D. Germline V gene sequence: CDR1 MNHNS, CDR2 SASEGT. The CDR3 loop spans 14 amino acids. Trimming removed 6 bases at V and 0 bases at J, with 9 bases between. CDR3 DNA: TGTGCCAGCAGAGGGCCGGCCTCCTACAATGAGCAGTTCTTC. Protein product: CASRGPASYNEQFF.

The V gene is TRBV20-1, the J gene TRBJ2-7; 7 positions match TRBD2. In germline, CDR1 is DFQATT, CDR2 SNEGSKA (reference sequence). V lost 3 bases to trimming and J lost 0 bases; unmatched junction nucleotides: 8. The CDR3 totals 15 residues. The CDR3 loop is CSARDGRTFSYEQYF. DNA for the CDR3: TGCAGTGCTAGGGACGGGAGGACCTTCTCCTACGAGCAGTACTTC.

Only a few counts were recorded for this clonotype. V gene TRBV27 combines with J gene TRBJ2-1; D not resolved. The CDR3 extends over 17 amino acids. Trimming cost V 0 bases and J 5 bases, with 17 bases left between them. Germline loops: CDR1 MNHEY, CDR2 SMNVEV (reference sequence). CDR3 residues: CASSLSVLALPHNEQFF. CDR3 nucleotide sequence: TGTGCCAGCAGTTTATCGGTTTTGGCACTCCCCCACAATGAGCAGTTCTTC.

The chain carries TRBV20-1 and TRBJ2-7; TRBD1 is a possible D gene (6 bases). The CDR3 consists of 13 residues. The V gene lost 5 bases and the J gene lost 2 bases, with 13 bases spanning the gap. Germline CDR1 DFQATT, CDR2 SNEGSKA (reference sequence). CDR3 sequence: CSAAQGPAYEQYF. Here the CDR3 DNA reads TGCAGTGCTGCACAGGGCCCGGCCTACGAGCAGTACTTC.

The chain joins TRBV18 to TRBJ2-7; tentatively, D is TRBD2 (5 bases). CDR3 length: 14 amino acids. Deletions cut 3 bases from V and 7 bases from J, with 16 bases between. The germline gives CDR1 KGHSH, CDR2 LQKENI. CDR3 amino acids: CASSPNHGVGEQYF. The CDR3 DNA is TGTGCCAGCTCACCTAACCACGGGGTTGGGGAGCAGTACTTC.

The chain carries TRBV27 and TRBJ2-1; 9 nucleotides match TRBD2. V shed 8 bases, J shed 0 bases, and the junction held 11 bases outside the gene matches. The germline CDR1 and CDR2 sequences are MNHEY and SMNVEV (reference sequence). The CDR3 length is 17 residues. The CDR3 DNA reads as TGTGCCAGCCTCGGTAGCGGGAGTCTCAGCTCCTACAATGAGCAGTTCTTC. It specifies CASLGSGSLSSYNEQFF.

The V and J genes are TRBV12-3 or TRBV12-4 and TRBJ1-4; 9 nucleotides line up with TRBD1. The CDR3 extends over 16 amino acids. The V segment lost 8 bases and the J segment 7 bases; nucleotides outside the gene matches: 14. CDR3 bases: TGTGCCAGCCTCTATTCACAGGGGGCAGAAGGTGAAAAACTGTTTTTT. It translates to CASLYSQGAEGEKLFF.

This clonotype was recorded at least ten times. The chain couples TRBV7-2 to TRBJ2-3; D might be TRBD2 (5 bases). The V and J ends lost 4 bases and 1 base respectively, with 12 bases between them. Germline assignment: CDR1 SGHTA and CDR2 FQGNSA. CDR3 length: 15 residues. CDR3 DNA sequence: TGTGCCAGCAGCTCCCGGACTCCCCGCACAGATACGCAGTATTTT. It translates to CASSSRTPRTDTQYF. Drawing the rest from reference TRBV7-2 and TRBJ2-3, the complete variable domain is GAGVSQSPSNKVTEKGKDVELRCDPISGHTALYWYRQSLGQGLEFLIYFQGNSAPDKSGLPSDRFSAERTGGSVSTLTIQRTQQEDSAVYLCASSSRTPRTDTQYFGPGTRLTVL.

This clonotype has a count of ten or more. The genes are TRBV7-9 and TRBJ2-2; 10 positions match TRBD2. This CDR3 is built from 14 residues. V trimming: 6 bases; J trimming: 8 bases; junction bases outside the gene matches: 6. The germline CDR1 and CDR2 sequences are SEHNR and FQNEAQ (reference sequence). The CDR3, as DNA: TGTGCCAGCAGTAACCCGGGACTAGCGGGGGAGCTGTTTTTT. It is translated as CASSNPGLAGELFF.

This clonotype was observed a handful of times. The rearrangement links TRBV7-9 to TRBJ1-4; no clear D. CDR3 length equals 13 residues. Germline CDR1 and CDR2: SEHNR and FQNEAQ (reference sequence). V was pared by 5 bases and J by 8 bases, with 12 bases between. The DNA of the CDR3 is TGTGCCAGCAGCCCCCAGGTCGGGGAAAAACTGTTTTTT. This codes for CASSPQVGEKLFF.

The sample holds a few counts of this clonotype. The gene calls are TRBV7-2 and TRBJ1-5, with unresolved D. This CDR3 contains 13 residues. Trimming stripped 5 bases from V and 8 bases from J, with 13 bases between. CDR1 SGHTA and CDR2 FQGNSA come from the germline V gene. Written as DNA, the CDR3 is TGTGCCAGCAGCCCGCGATGGGGTGAGCCCCAGCATTTT. Translation: CASSPRWGEPQHF.

This clonotype was detected ten times or more. The genes are TRBV7-2 and TRBJ2-1, with D possibly TRBD2 on 5 matching bases. Germline loops: CDR1 SGHTA, CDR2 FQGNSA. This CDR3 has 16 residues. Trimming removed 3 bases at V and 0 bases at J, with 12 bases between. CDR3 region: CASSFSSDSSYNEQFF. In nucleotides, the CDR3 is TGTGCCAGCAGCTTTAGTAGCGATAGCTCCTACAATGAGCAGTTCTTC.

This clonotype has just a few counts. V and J are TRBV6-2 or TRBV6-3 and TRBJ2-3; D remains unclear. The CDR3 runs to 14 residues. V was shortened by 6 bases and J by 1 base, with 11 bases between the two germline ends. Germline loops: CDR1 MNHEY, CDR2 SVGEGT. The CDR3 DNA sequence: TGTGCCAGCAGGACAATTGGGGGCACAGATACGCAGTATTTT. Protein sequence: CASRTIGGTDTQYF.

This clonotype was seen only a few times. J is TRBJ2-7 and V is TRBV7-6; 12 bases match TRBD2. This CDR3 region has 15 residues. V shed 3 bases, J shed 4 bases, and the junction held 4 bases outside the gene matches. The germline CDR1 and CDR2 sequences are SGHVS and FNYEAQ. The CDR3, as DNA: TGTGCCAGCAGCTTCCAGACTAGCGGGGGATACGAGCAGTACTTC. Encoded protein: CASSFQTSGGYEQYF. Variable domain in full (rest from reference TRBV7-6 and TRBJ2-7): GAGVSQSPRYKVTKRGQDVALRCDPISGHVSLYWYRQALGQGPEFLTYFNYEAQQDKSGLPNDRFSAERPEGSISTLTIQRTEQRDSAMYRCASSFQTSGGYEQYFGPGTRLTVT.

This clonotype was detected many times. The genes are TRBV7-2 and TRBJ2-3; 8 positions agree with TRBD2. The CDR3 runs to 15 residues. The V gene's germline CDR1 is SGHTA and CDR2 FQGNSA. J lost 8 bases, V lost 0 bases, and 7 bases had no gene match. CDR3 sequence reads: CASSLAGRADGTQYF. CDR3 sequence (DNA): TGTGCCAGCAGCTTAGCCGGGAGGGCCGACGGTACGCAGTATTTT.

In its sample, this clonotype was seen many times. The chain couples TRBV7-6 to TRBJ2-1; 7 bases are a match to TRBD1. From germline, CDR1 is SGHVS and CDR2 FNYEAQ. The CDR3 totals 16 residues. V dropped 7 bases and J dropped 0; count of bases not matched to a gene: 9. For the CDR3, the DNA is TGTGCCAGCAAACAGGGGCCAACAAGCTCCTACAATGAGCAGTTCTTC. Protein: CASKQGPTSSYNEQFF.

The genes are TRBV7-9 and TRBJ2-1; weak D call: TRBD2 (7 bases). The CDR3 runs to 12 residues. Trimming stripped 8 bases from V and 9 bases from J, with 14 bases between. CDR1 is SEHNR, CDR2 FQNEAQ, per germline (reference sequence). The CDR3 DNA sequence: TGTGCCAGCGGGAGGGAAGGGGGTGAGCAGTTCTTC. Residues: CASGREGGEQFF.